This passage covers 28 T cell receptor beta chains from one sample sequenced in a study of early T cells in non-severe SARS-CoV-2 infection. TCRdb called the 5' RACE reads again in MiXCR, with one record for every CDR3 protein. The table records over 50,000 distinct CDR3 sequences, over 7.5% of them present only once. Sequencing input: whole blood. Source of these receptors: an adult who was a healthcare worker with PCR-confirmed SARS-CoV-2 infection or an uninfected control (not recorded which).

This clonotype occurred many times. This sequence joins TRBV11-2 and TRBJ2-7, with 10 bases identical to TRBD1. The CDR3 sequence is 14 residues long. The junction had 3 bases not matched to a gene; V was cut back by 5 bases and J by 2 bases. Per the germline V gene, CDR1 is SGHAT and CDR2 is FQNNGV. DNA of the CDR3: TGTGCCAGCAGCACCGGGACAGGGGCCTACGAGCAGTACTTC. The encoded protein is CASSTGTGAYEQYF.

This clonotype appeared a few times. The V call is TRBV29-1, the J call TRBJ2-1; 14 bases are shared with TRBD2. The CDR3 is 22 residues long. Germline-derived CDR1 and CDR2 are SQVTM and ANQGSEA. V shed 5 bases and J 7 bases; nucleotides not matched to a gene: 28. CDR3 bases: TGCAGCGTTAAGGGGGGACCCCTAGGACTAGCGGGAGGCACCCCTTTCCCGAATGAGCAGTTCTTC. It codes for CSVKGGPLGLAGGTPFPNEQFF.

The table lists this clonotype with many counts. The junction and the germline gene differ at one end; a read error may be behind it. The chain has TRBV13 and TRBJ2-7, with 10 bases fitting TRBD1. The germline gives CDR1 PRHDT, CDR2 FYEKMQ (reference sequence). This CDR3 is 17 amino acids long. The CDR3 region has the DNA TGTGCCAGCAGCCTAGGCTCGACAGGGGGCTACCACAGCGAGCAGTACTTC. It codes for CASSLGSTGGYHSEQYF.

The V call is TRBV6-1, the J call TRBJ2-1; D ambiguous. The V and J ends lost 6 bases and 12 bases respectively, with 12 bases between them. Germline V gene sequence: CDR1 MNHNS, CDR2 SASEGT. This CDR3 is 11 amino acids long. This CDR3 is CASSYIPWQFF. The DNA of the CDR3 is TGTGCCAGCAGCTACATCCCCTGGCAGTTCTTC.

This clonotype was seen a handful of times. The CDR3 region has the DNA TGTGCCAGCACGGGGAAGTGGGCTGAAGCTTTCTTT. Protein sequence: CASTGKWAEAFF. This chain connects TRBV12-3 or TRBV12-4 to TRBJ1-1, with D uncertain. CDR3 length equals 12 residues. Trimming removed 7 bases at V and 6 bases at J, with 12 bases between.

This sequence joins TRBV10-1 and TRBJ2-3; no reliable D call. CDR1 is WNHNN, CDR2 SYGVQD, per germline (reference sequence). This CDR3 region has 13 residues. V dropped 2 bases and J dropped 4 bases, with 7 bases sitting between them. CDR3 nucleotide sequence: TGCGCCAGCAGTGAGACGGCAGCAGATACGCAGTATTTT. Its translation: CASSETAADTQYF.

This clonotype was counted at least ten times. The chain links TRBV15 to TRBJ1-6; D uncertain. This CDR3 is 16 amino acids long. Trimming took 3 bases from V and 4 from J, leaving 13 bases between them. CDR1 and CDR2 from the germline V gene are LNHNV and YYDKDF (reference sequence). CDR3 protein: CATSRDRPTYNSPLHF. Written as DNA, the CDR3 is TGTGCCACCAGCAGGGATCGGCCTACTTATAATTCACCCCTCCACTTT.

This clonotype was seen many times. This sequence joins TRBV20-1 and TRBJ2-2; 7 nucleotides align to TRBD2. The V and J ends lost 1 base and 6 bases, in that order; junction bases with no gene match: 5. Germline V gene lookup returns CDR1 DFQATT and CDR2 SNEGSKA (reference sequence). The CDR3 contains 14 residues. CDR3 sequence: CSARVRTRAGELFF. Written as DNA, the CDR3 is TGCAGTGCTAGAGTTAGGACTAGGGCCGGGGAGCTGTTTTTT.

The CDR3 sequence: CASRETGGYGYTF. The CDR3 DNA sequence: TGTGCCAGCAGGGAGACAGGGGGCTATGGCTACACCTTC. This chain links TRBV7-2 with TRBJ1-2, with 9 bases that match TRBD1. Germline-derived CDR1 and CDR2 are SGHTA and FQGNSA. The trim removed 6 bases at V and 4 bases at J, leaving 3 bases unmatched. The CDR3 covers 13 residues.

DNA of the CDR3: TGTGCCAGCAGCCAAGCGCCGGGACAGGGGAATGAAAAACTGTTTTTT. It yields the protein CASSQAPGQGNEKLFF. The rearrangement links TRBV3-1 to TRBJ1-4; 10 positions match TRBD1. CDR1 LGHDT and CDR2 YNNKEL come from the germline V gene (reference sequence). The CDR3 contains 16 residues. V gave up 1 base and J gave up 5 bases; unmatched junction bases: 4.

This chain uses TRBV20-1 with TRBJ2-7; TRBD2 agrees at 7 bases. From germline, CDR1 is DFQATT and CDR2 SNEGSKA (reference sequence). CDR3 length: 16 residues. Trimming took 0 bases from V and 2 from J; bases not matched to a gene: 10. The CDR3 nucleotides are TGCAGTGCTAGAGATATCGGCGGGAGTATGCCCTACGAGCAGTACTTC. Its translation is CSARDIGGSMPYEQYF.

This clonotype was picked up a small number of times. The junction and the germline gene differ at one end; a read error may be behind it. J is TRBJ2-7 and V is TRBV27, with 11 positions matching TRBD2. Germline loops: CDR1 MNHEY, CDR2 SMNVEV (reference sequence). The CDR3 sequence is 15 residues long. The CDR3: CASSFSGLAAYGQYF. In DNA form, the CDR3 reads TGTGCCAGCAGTTTCTCGGGACTAGCGGCCTACGGGCAGTACTTC.

This chain uses TRBV6-5 with TRBJ2-5; TRBD1 aligns across 7 bases. This CDR3 spans 15 amino acids. Per the germline V gene, CDR1 is MNHEY and CDR2 is SVGAGI. The junction had 6 bases not matched to a gene; V was cut back by 0 bases and J by 5 bases. The CDR3 coding sequence is TGTGCCAGCAGTTACTCTATGACAGGGTGGGAGACCCAGTACTTC. Translating gives CASSYSMTGWETQYF.

The table lists this clonotype with many counts. This chain's CDR3 is CSARTGGDYGYTF. DNA for the CDR3: TGCAGTGCTAGGACAGGGGGCGACTATGGCTACACCTTC. The chain links TRBV20-1 to TRBJ1-2; 10 nucleotides agree with TRBD1. V trimming: 3 bases; J trimming: 3 bases; junction bases outside the gene matches: 1. This CDR3 is built from 13 residues. The germline V gene has CDR1 DFQATT and CDR2 SNEGSKA (reference sequence).

This sequence joins TRBV6-1 and TRBJ1-6, with D maybe TRBD1 (6 bases). The CDR3 spans 15 residues. Germline V gives CDR1 MNHNS, CDR2 SASEGT. The germline V and J ends were trimmed by 2 bases and 9 bases, with 14 bases remaining between them. The DNA for the CDR3 is TGTGCCAGCAGTGAACGAGGAGGGGGGAGTTCACCCCTCCACTTT. Translating it yields CASSERGGGSSPLHF.

This clonotype is categorized as medium-sized. The chain is built from TRBV9 and TRBJ2-1; possibly TRBD2 for D (5 bases). Trimming took off 0 bases at V and 1 base at J, with 8 bases between the two ends. Germline-derived CDR1 and CDR2 are SGDLS and YYNGEE. The CDR3 length is 15 residues. CDR3 bases: TGTGCCAGCAGCGTAGTAGGGAGTTCCTACAATGAGCAGTTCTTC. Translation: CASSVVGSSYNEQFF.

In this sample, this clonotype turned up many times. The chain carries TRBV11-2 and TRBJ2-7, with 10 bases that match TRBD2. CDR3 length: 14 residues. Looked up from germline, CDR1 is SGHAT and CDR2 is FQNNGV. The V gene end was trimmed by 1 base and the J gene end by 4 bases; junction bases not matched to a gene: 1. Here the CDR3 reads CASSLGTSGYEQYF. The CDR3 nucleotides are TGTGCCAGCAGCTTAGGGACTAGCGGTTACGAGCAGTACTTC.

This clonotype appeared a few times. The chain couples TRBV7-6 to TRBJ1-1; D gene unclear. With 0 bases removed from V and 4 bases from J, the gap between germline ends came to 6 bases. CDR3 length: 13 residues. The V gene's germline CDR1 is SGHVS and CDR2 FNYEAQ. Here the CDR3 DNA reads TGTGCCAGCAGCTTAGCTAAAAGCACTGAAGCTTTCTTT. Its translation: CASSLAKSTEAFF.

The CDR3 loop is CASSLKDTQYF. The CDR3, as DNA: TGTGCCAGCAGTTTAAAGGATACGCAGTATTTT. The chain has TRBV6-2 or TRBV6-3 and TRBJ2-3; no clear D. Germline V CDR1 and CDR2: MNHEY, SVGEGT. V lost 4 bases to trimming and J lost 6 bases, with 5 bases between them. This CDR3 is 11 amino acids long.

In this sample, this clonotype turned up many times. The chain uses TRBV6-2 or TRBV6-3 and TRBJ1-5; D is unresolved. The V gene lost 2 bases and the J gene lost 1 base, with 9 bases spanning the gap. Germline V gives CDR1 MNHEY, CDR2 SVGEGT. The CDR3 extends over 15 amino acids. Written as DNA, the CDR3 is TGTGCCAGCAGTTACGGGCAGACAAGCAATCAGCCCCAGCATTTT. Its translation: CASSYGQTSNQPQHF.

This clonotype showed up just a few times. The V and J genes are TRBV6-1 and TRBJ1-4, with 8 bases identical to TRBD1. CDR3 length: 14 residues. V shed 5 bases and J 5 bases; nucleotides not matched to a gene: 4. Germline V gives CDR1 MNHNS, CDR2 SASEGT. The CDR3 region has the DNA TGTGCCAGCAGTCGACAGGGGAAGAATGAAAAACTGTTTTTT. Protein product: CASSRQGKNEKLFF.

This clonotype occurred many times. The chain joins TRBV15 to TRBJ1-4; 8 nucleotides align to TRBD1. V dropped 0 bases and J dropped 7; count of bases not matched to a gene: 4. The CDR3 spans 15 residues. Germline-derived CDR1 and CDR2 are LNHNV and YYDKDF (reference sequence). The CDR3 is CATSREGQGGEKLFF. The CDR3 DNA is TGTGCCACCAGCAGAGAAGGACAGGGAGGTGAAAAACTGTTTTTT. The variable domain in full, with the rest retrieved from reference TRBV15 and TRBJ1-4, is DAMVIQNPRYQVTQFGKPVTLSCSQTLNHNVMYWYQQKSSQAPKLLFHYYDKDFNNEADTPDNFQSRRPNTSFCFLDIRSPGLGDTAMYLCATSREGQGGEKLFFGSGTQLSVL.

This clonotype showed up just a few times. This chain joins TRBV12-3 or TRBV12-4 and TRBJ1-1, with 11 nucleotides matching TRBD1. CDR3 length equals 14 residues. V was clipped by 5 bases and J by 11 bases; unmatched bases: 10. As DNA, the CDR3 is TGTGCCAGCAGTCCCCGGACAGGGGGCGCTACGGCTTTCTTT. This codes for CASSPRTGGATAFF.

This clonotype came up many times. This chain uses TRBV20-1 with TRBJ2-1; the D call may be TRBD1 or TRBD2 (5 bases each). CDR1 DFQATT and CDR2 SNEGSKA come from the germline V gene (reference sequence). CDR3 length: 16 residues. The germline V and J ends were trimmed by 1 base and 1 base, with 14 bases remaining between them. The CDR3 DNA reads as TGCAGTGCTAGAGGGCAAGGGACCCGGTCCTACAATGAGCAGTTCTTC. Translating gives CSARGQGTRSYNEQFF.

This clonotype was detected many times. This chain joins TRBV5-1 and TRBJ2-7; a possible D gene is TRBD2 (6 bases). V lost 2 bases and J 4 bases, leaving 13 bases between the germline ends. Germline CDR1 reads SGHRS; CDR2 reads YFSETQ. CDR3 length equals 14 residues. In DNA form, the CDR3 reads TGCGCCAGCAGCTTACTAGCCTCCGATTACGAGCAGTACTTC. This encodes CASSLLASDYEQYF.

This clonotype was detected ten times or more. This sequence joins TRBV12-3 or TRBV12-4 and TRBJ2-2; D uncertain. CDR3 length: 15 residues. V gave up 3 bases and J gave up 3 bases, with 11 bases separating them. CDR3 region: CASSLRQIDTGELFF. The CDR3 DNA is TGTGCCAGCAGTTTGCGGCAGATAGACACCGGGGAGCTGTTTTTT.

The rearrangement joins TRBV24-1 to TRBJ2-7; 7 bases map to TRBD2. Losses at the gene ends were 7 bases for V and 5 bases for J; bases not matched to a gene: 16. This CDR3 contains 16 residues. Germline CDR1 reads KGHDR; CDR2 reads SFDVKD. Written as DNA, the CDR3 is TGTGCCACCAGGGTGGAGGGAGCGGGATACGGCGACGAGCAGTACTTC. Translated: CATRVEGAGYGDEQYF.

The chain has TRBV7-3 and TRBJ2-3, with D uncertain. The V and J ends lost 5 bases and 2 bases respectively, with 11 bases between them. Germline values: CDR1 SGHTA, CDR2 FQGTGA. This CDR3 is 14 amino acids long. The CDR3 reads CASSQASITDTQYF. As DNA, the CDR3 is TGTGCCAGCAGCCAGGCCTCTATCACAGATACGCAGTATTTT.